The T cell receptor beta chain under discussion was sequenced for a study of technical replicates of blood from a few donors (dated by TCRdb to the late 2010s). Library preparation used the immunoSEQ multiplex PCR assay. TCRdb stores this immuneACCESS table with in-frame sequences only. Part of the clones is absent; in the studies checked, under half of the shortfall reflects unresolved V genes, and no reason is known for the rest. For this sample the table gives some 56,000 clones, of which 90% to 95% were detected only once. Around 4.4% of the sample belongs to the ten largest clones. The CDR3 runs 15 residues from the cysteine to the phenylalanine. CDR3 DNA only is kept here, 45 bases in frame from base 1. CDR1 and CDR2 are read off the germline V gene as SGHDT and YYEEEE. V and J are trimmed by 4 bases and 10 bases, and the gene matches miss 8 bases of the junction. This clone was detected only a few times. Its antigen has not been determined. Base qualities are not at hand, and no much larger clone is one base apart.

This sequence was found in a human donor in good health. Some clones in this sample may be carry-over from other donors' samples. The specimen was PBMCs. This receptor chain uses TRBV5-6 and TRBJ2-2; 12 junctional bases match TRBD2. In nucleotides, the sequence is TGTGCCAGCAGCAAGGCTAGCGGGAGGGCGGTGGAGCTGTTTTTT. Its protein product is CASSKASGRAVELFF. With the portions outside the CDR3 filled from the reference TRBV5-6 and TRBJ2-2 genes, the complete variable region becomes DAGVTQSPTHLIKTRGQQVTLRCSPKSGHDTVSWYQQALGQGPQFIFQYYEEEERQRGNFPDRFSGHQFPNYSSELNVNALLLGDSALYLCASSKASGRAVELFFGEGSRLTVL.